This TCR beta chain is drawn from a study of blood T cell repertoires in COVID-19. Overall study: T cells, B-cell-depleted T cells, or PBMCs supplied cDNA or gDNA.

Participants were placed into cohorts based on the clinical history they reported. Produced via immunoSEQ multiplex PCR; TCRdb's table is partial and in-frame only. The data hold under 200,000 clones, with around 82% observed a single time. This clone occurred a few times. This clonotype was sampled from a woman aged 50 to 60 in a cohort exposed to, infected with or recovered from COVID-19 (not recorded which). The sample consisted of PBMCs or T cells enriched from blood (not recorded which).

CDR3 loop: CASSLDSGTAYNEQFF. In DNA form, the CDR3 reads TGCGCCAGCAGCTTGGACAGCGGGACCGCCTACAATGAGCAGTTCTTC. The V gene is TRBV5-1, the J gene TRBJ2-1; TRBD2 matches 7 bases. The V segment lost 0 bases and the J segment 2 bases; nucleotides outside the gene matches: 5. Germline loops: CDR1 SGHRS, CDR2 YFSETQ. CDR3 size: 16 residues.